The present entry profiles one TCR beta chain with its context. Its specificity is unknown. TCRdb's copy holds only in-frame clones and misses some; the assay was immunoSEQ multiplex PCR. The table has over a million clones, about four fifths seen once. The source of the sample is a study of shared clonotypes between healthy human individuals. Study in general: For every donor, three CD4 naive, three CD4 memory, two CD8 naive and one CD8 memory plates were used. Study-level results: The generation probabilities recorded for non-shared clonotypes fell below those of clonotypes shared by all four donors. Roughly 5% of naive CD4 clonotypes were common to several donors. As a rule, naive subsets had a larger estimated richness than memory subsets.

The CDR3 runs 15 residues. Sequencing was done on a sample of memory CD4+ T cells from PBMCs. Stated subset: CD45RA-negative fraction. The receptor was isolated from a man between 18 and 35 years old in good health. Some clones in this sample may be carry-over from other donors' samples. This chain connects TRBV12-2 to TRBJ1-3; the table's D call, TRBD1, has no DNA check behind it. TRBV12-2 is a known pseudogene. Here the CDR3 DNA reads TGTGCAAGTCGCTTAACAGGGGCTACTGGAAACACCATATATTTT. Its translation: CASRLTGATGNTIYF.